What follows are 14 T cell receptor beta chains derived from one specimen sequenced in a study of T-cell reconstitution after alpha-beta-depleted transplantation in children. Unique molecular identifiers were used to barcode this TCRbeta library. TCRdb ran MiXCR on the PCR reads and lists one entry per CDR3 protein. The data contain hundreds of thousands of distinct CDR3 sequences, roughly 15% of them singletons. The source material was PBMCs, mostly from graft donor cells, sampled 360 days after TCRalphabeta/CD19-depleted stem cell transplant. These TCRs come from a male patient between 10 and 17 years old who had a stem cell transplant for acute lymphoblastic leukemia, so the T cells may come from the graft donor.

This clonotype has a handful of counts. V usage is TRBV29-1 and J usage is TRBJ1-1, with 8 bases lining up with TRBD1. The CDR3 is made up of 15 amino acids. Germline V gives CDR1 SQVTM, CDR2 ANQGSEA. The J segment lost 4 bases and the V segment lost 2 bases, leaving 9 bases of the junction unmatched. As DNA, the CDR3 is TGCAGCGTTGAACCGGACAGGGCTTTGACCACTGAAGCTTTCTTT. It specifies CSVEPDRALTTEAFF.

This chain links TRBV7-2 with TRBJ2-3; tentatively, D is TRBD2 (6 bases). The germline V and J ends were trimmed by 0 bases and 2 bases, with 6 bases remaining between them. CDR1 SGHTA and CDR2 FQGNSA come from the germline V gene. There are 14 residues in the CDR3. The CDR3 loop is CASSLADYTDTQYF. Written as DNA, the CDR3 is TGTGCCAGCAGCTTAGCGGACTACACAGATACGCAGTATTTT.

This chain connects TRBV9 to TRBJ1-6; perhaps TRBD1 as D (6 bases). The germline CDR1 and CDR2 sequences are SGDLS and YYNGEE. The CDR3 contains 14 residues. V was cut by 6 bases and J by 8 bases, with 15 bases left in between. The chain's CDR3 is CASNPGTRDSPLHF. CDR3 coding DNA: TGTGCCAGCAATCCCGGGACACGAGATTCACCCCTCCACTTT.

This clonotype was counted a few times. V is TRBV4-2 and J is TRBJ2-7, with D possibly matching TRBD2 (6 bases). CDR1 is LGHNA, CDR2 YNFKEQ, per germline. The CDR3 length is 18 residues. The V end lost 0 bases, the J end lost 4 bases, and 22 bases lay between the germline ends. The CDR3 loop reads CASSQDLLTSSHGYEQYF. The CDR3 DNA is TGTGCCAGCAGCCAAGATTTATTAACTAGCTCCCACGGGTACGAGCAGTACTTC.

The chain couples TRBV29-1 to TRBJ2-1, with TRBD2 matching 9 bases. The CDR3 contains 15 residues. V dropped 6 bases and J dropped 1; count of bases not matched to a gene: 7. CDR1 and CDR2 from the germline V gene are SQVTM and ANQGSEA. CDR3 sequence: CSVLTSGASYNEQFF. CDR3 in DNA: TGCAGCGTCCTGACTAGCGGAGCGTCCTACAATGAGCAGTTCTTC.

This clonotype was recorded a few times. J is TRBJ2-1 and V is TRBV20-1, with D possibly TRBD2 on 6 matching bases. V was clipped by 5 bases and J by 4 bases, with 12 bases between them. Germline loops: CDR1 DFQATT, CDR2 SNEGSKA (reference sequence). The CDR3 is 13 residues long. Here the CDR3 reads CSAPTGVYNEQFF. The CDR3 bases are TGCAGTGCTCCGACGGGAGTGTACAATGAGCAGTTCTTC.

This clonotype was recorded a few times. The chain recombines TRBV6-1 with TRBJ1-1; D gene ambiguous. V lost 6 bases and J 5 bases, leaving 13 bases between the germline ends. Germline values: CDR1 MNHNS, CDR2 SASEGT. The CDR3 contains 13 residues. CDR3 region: CASSRTSGTEAFF. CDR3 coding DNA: TGTGCCAGCAGCCGCACCTCCGGGACTGAAGCTTTCTTT.

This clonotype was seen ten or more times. CDR3 DNA: TGTGCCAGCAGTCACCCCGGGACTATAAATGAGCAGTTCTTC. The encoded protein is CASSHPGTINEQFF. The V gene is TRBV27, the J gene TRBJ2-1, with 7 bases matching TRBD2. Losses at the gene ends were 5 bases for V and 7 bases for J; bases not matched to a gene: 8. The CDR3 consists of 14 residues. Germline CDR1 is MNHEY and CDR2 is SMNVEV (reference sequence).

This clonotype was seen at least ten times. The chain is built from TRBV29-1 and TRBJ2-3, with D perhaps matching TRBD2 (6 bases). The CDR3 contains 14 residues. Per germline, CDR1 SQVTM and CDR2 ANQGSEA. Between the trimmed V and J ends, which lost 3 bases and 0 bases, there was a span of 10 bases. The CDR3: CSVERGSSTDTQYF. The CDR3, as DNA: TGCAGCGTTGAGCGGGGAAGCAGCACAGATACGCAGTATTTT.

The CDR3 bases are TGTGCCAGCAGTTTAGCGGAGACAGAGATTTCCTACGAGCAGTACTTC. Its protein product is CASSLAETEISYEQYF. The genes are TRBV12-3 or TRBV12-4 and TRBJ2-7; possible D gene TRBD1, 5 bases. With 0 bases removed from V and 1 base from J, the gap between germline ends came to 13 bases. The CDR3 consists of 16 residues.

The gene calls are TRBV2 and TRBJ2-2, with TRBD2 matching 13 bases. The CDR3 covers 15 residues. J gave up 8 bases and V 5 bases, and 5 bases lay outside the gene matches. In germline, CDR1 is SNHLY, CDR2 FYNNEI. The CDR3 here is CASSPQGLAGGELFF. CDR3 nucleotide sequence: TGTGCCAGCAGTCCCCAGGGACTAGCGGGAGGGGAGCTGTTTTTT.

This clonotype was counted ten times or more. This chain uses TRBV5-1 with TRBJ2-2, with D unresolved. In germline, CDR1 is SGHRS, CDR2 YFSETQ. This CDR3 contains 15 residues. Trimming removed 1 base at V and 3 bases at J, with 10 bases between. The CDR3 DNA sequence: TGCGCCAGCAGCTTGTCAGGCGGTGACACCGGGGAGCTGTTTTTT. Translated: CASSLSGGDTGELFF.

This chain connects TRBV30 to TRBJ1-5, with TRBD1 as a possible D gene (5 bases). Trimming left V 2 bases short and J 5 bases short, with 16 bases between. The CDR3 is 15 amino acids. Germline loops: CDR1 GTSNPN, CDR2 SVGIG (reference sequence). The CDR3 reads CAWSKRGEVDQPQHF. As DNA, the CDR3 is TGTGCCTGGAGTAAACGAGGGGAAGTGGATCAGCCCCAGCATTTT.

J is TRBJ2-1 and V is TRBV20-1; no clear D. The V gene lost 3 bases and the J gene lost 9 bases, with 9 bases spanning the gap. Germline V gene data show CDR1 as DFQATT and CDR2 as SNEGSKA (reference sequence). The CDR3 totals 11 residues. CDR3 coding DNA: TGCAGTGCTAGGACCGGCGGTGAGCAGTTCTTC. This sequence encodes CSARTGGEQFF.